This entry concerns a single TCR beta chain. Antigen: not known. The sample belongs to a study of shared clonotypes between healthy human individuals. Whole-study findings and limits: When naive CD4 clonotypes were compared across a few donors, approximately 5% were shared.

CD8 memory fractions consisted of CD45RO+ and CCR7-negative CD45RA+ TemRA cells together. Each cell subset's genomic DNA was divided evenly among several immunoSEQ plates. This table comes from immunoSEQ multiplex PCR, and its TCRdb copy is limited to in-frame clones, with some not included. Altogether fewer than 150,000 clones are present, more than 65% being singletons, with the ten largest covering around 24%. This TCR was recovered from a woman in her twenties or thirties in good health. Specimen: memory CD8+ T cells sorted from blood. Noted subset: CD45RO+ cells pooled with CCR7-negative TemRA cells.

CDR3 DNA sequence: TGTGCCAGCAGCTTAATGGGACTAGCGGGCACAGATACGCAGTATTTT. This codes for CASSLMGLAGTDTQYF. The genes are TRBV7-2 and TRBJ2-3, with 11 nucleotides matching TRBD2. Germline lookup yields CDR1 SGHTA and CDR2 FQGNSA. CDR3 length: 16 residues. The V and J ends lost 2 bases and 1 base, in that order; junction bases with no gene match: 2.